Following are 25 T cell receptor beta chains from one sample sequenced in a study of identical twins. Each CDR3 protein is one row after TCRdb ran MiXCR on the 5' RACE reads. The table includes hundreds of thousands of distinct CDR3 sequences, 6% to 6.5% detected once. Material: naive T cells sorted from blood. These receptors all stem from a man between 18 and 29 years old in good health.

This clonotype was observed a few times. V and J are TRBV29-1 and TRBJ1-2; 9 positions match TRBD1. In germline, CDR1 is SQVTM, CDR2 ANQGSEA. Germline trimming cut 7 bases from V and 8 bases from J; bases unmatched to any gene: 8. The length of the CDR3 is 12 residues. CDR3 nucleotides: TGCAGCGCTACACAGGGGGCGGGAGGCTACACCTTC. As protein: CSATQGAGGYTF.

At least ten counts were recorded for this clonotype. The chain couples TRBV7-9 to TRBJ2-3, with TRBD2 as a possible D gene (7 bases). This CDR3 has 17 amino acids. The V gene lost 3 bases and the J gene lost 6 bases, with 22 bases spanning the gap. Germline V CDR1 and CDR2: SEHNR, FQNEAQ (reference sequence). The CDR3 loop is CASSFPRLAARGDTQYF. In DNA, the CDR3 is TGTGCCAGCAGCTTTCCTCGGCTAGCGGCGAGGGGGGATACGCAGTATTTT.

The CDR3 spells CASSREAATYQETQYF. In nucleotides, the CDR3 is TGTGCCAGCAGCCGAGAGGCGGCTACCTACCAAGAGACCCAGTACTTC. J is TRBJ2-5 and V is TRBV11-3; no definite D call. V lost 5 bases and J lost 0, with 16 bases in between. The CDR3 sequence is 16 residues long. Germline loops: CDR1 SGHNT, CDR2 YENEEA.

The rearrangement joins TRBV12-3 or TRBV12-4 to TRBJ2-3; 8 bases map to TRBD2. This CDR3 has 19 amino acids. Germline trimming cut 5 bases from V and 1 base from J; bases unmatched to any gene: 17. The CDR3 DNA follows: TGTGCCAGCAGTCCCCTAGGGAGCGGGAGCCCCCACGGCACAGATACGCAGTATTTT. Amino acid sequence: CASSPLGSGSPHGTDTQYF.

This clonotype was observed at least ten times. V usage is TRBV10-3 and J usage is TRBJ2-3, with D hard to call. V was trimmed by 9 bases and J by 2 bases, leaving 15 bases between them. The CDR3 sequence is 14 residues long. The germline CDR1 and CDR2 sequences are ENHRY and SYGVKD. The CDR3 DNA reads as TGTGCCATATTTGACAAATCCAACACAGATACGCAGTATTTT. This codes for CAIFDKSNTDTQYF.

This clonotype was recorded many times. The rearrangement links TRBV7-9 to TRBJ2-1; 9 bases match TRBD2. Germline V CDR1 and CDR2: SEHNR, FQNEAQ (reference sequence). The CDR3 consists of 15 residues. Trimming at V came to 1 base and at J to 8 bases, leaving 6 bases not matched to a gene. CDR3 sequence: CASSLEASGIHEQFF. CDR3 DNA sequence: TGTGCCAGCAGCTTAGAGGCTAGCGGGATTCATGAGCAGTTCTTC. Based on the CDR3 plus reference TRBV7-9 and TRBJ2-1, the full variable domain is DTGVSQNPRHKITKRGQNVTFRCDPISEHNRLYWYRQTLGQGPEFLTYFQNEAQLEKSRLLSDRFSAERPKGSFSTLEIQRTEQGDSAMYLCASSLEASGIHEQFFGPGTRLTVL.

CDR3 region: CATREGMSYTF. CDR3 in DNA: TGTGCCACCAGAGAGGGGATGAGCTACACCTTC. The gene calls are TRBV24-1 and TRBJ1-2; weak D call: TRBD1 (5 bases). This CDR3 is 11 amino acids long. Germline V lookup: CDR1 KGHDR, CDR2 SFDVKD. V gave up 7 bases and J gave up 9 bases, with 11 bases separating them.

This clonotype was seen many times. CDR3 in amino acids: CASSFGSLGTDTQYF. The CDR3 DNA follows: TGTGCCAGCAGTTTTGGCAGCCTGGGGACAGATACGCAGTATTTT. The V gene is TRBV12-3 or TRBV12-4, the J gene TRBJ2-3; D remains ambiguous. This CDR3 has 15 residues. V lost 3 bases and J 3 bases, leaving 13 bases between the germline ends.

This clonotype was seen many times. CDR3 in DNA: TGTGCCAGCAGTTATCAGTCGGGCGGGAGCTCCTACAATGAGCAGTTCTTC. Its protein product is CASSYQSGGSSYNEQFF. V gene TRBV6-5 combines with J gene TRBJ2-1, with 7 nucleotides matching TRBD2. This CDR3 contains 17 residues. J lost 0 bases, V lost 3 bases, and 8 bases had no gene match. The germline CDR1 and CDR2 sequences are MNHEY and SVGAGI.

This clonotype was detected a few times. This sequence joins TRBV29-1 and TRBJ1-2, with TRBD1 matching over 8 bases. Germline V gene lookup returns CDR1 SQVTM and CDR2 ANQGSEA. V dropped 2 bases and J dropped 6; count of bases not matched to a gene: 8. There are 14 residues in the CDR3. The CDR3 here is CSVERQGKVHGYTF. CDR3 bases: TGCAGCGTTGAACGACAGGGGAAGGTCCATGGCTACACCTTC.

This clonotype was picked up a small number of times. The chain recombines TRBV12-3 or TRBV12-4 with TRBJ1-3, with TRBD1 matching 8 bases. The CDR3 is 15 amino acids. Germline trimming cut 5 bases from V and 3 bases from J; bases unmatched to any gene: 6. CDR3 loop: CASSQGALSGNTIYF. DNA of the CDR3: TGTGCCAGCAGTCAGGGGGCATTAAGTGGAAACACCATATATTTT.

Many counts were recorded for this clonotype. The chain links TRBV20-1 to TRBJ2-7, with 10 bases fitting TRBD2. Unmatched junction bases numbered 9, after V lost 6 bases and J lost 4 bases. The germline V gene has CDR1 DFQATT and CDR2 SNEGSKA (reference sequence). The CDR3 sequence is 14 residues long. The CDR3 loop is CSAEPGTSVYEQYF. DNA for the CDR3: TGCAGTGCAGAACCCGGGACTAGCGTTTACGAGCAGTACTTC.

This clonotype was picked up many times. The V and J genes are TRBV27 and TRBJ2-3, with D perhaps matching TRBD1 or TRBD2 (5 bases each). The V and J ends lost 7 bases and 3 bases respectively, with 23 bases between them. Per the germline V gene, CDR1 is MNHEY and CDR2 is SMNVEV (reference sequence). The CDR3 is made up of 17 amino acids. CDR3 in DNA: TGTGCCAGCACCCACATGCCGGGGCAGAGATCTACAGATACGCAGTATTTT. This gives the protein CASTHMPGQRSTDTQYF.

At least ten counts were recorded for this clonotype. This chain uses TRBV9 with TRBJ2-1; TRBD2 might be the D (5 bases). Trimming took off 4 bases at V and 12 bases at J, with 14 bases between the two ends. From germline, CDR1 is SGDLS and CDR2 YYNGEE. This CDR3 has 12 amino acids. The CDR3 DNA reads as TGTGCCAGCAGCCCGGGGTTGGGCAGGCAGTTCTTC. Translating gives CASSPGLGRQFF.

The chain has TRBV6-1 and TRBJ2-5, with D uncertain. The length of the CDR3 is 13 residues. Germline V gives CDR1 MNHNS, CDR2 SASEGT. Trimming stripped 6 bases from V and 4 bases from J, with 12 bases between. In nucleotides, the CDR3 is TGTGCCAGCAGAATAGTGGGCTCAGAGACCCAGTACTTC. Translating gives CASRIVGSETQYF.

The table lists this clonotype with a few counts. CDR3 DNA sequence: TGTGCCAGCAGCCCTGTCCTTGGGGTCCAGCCCCAGCATTTT. Translation: CASSPVLGVQPQHF. The chain joins TRBV12-3 or TRBV12-4 to TRBJ1-5; D is undetermined. The CDR3 consists of 14 residues. V was clipped by 6 bases and J by 7 bases, with 16 bases between them.

This clonotype was seen a few times. The chain joins TRBV20-1 to TRBJ2-4, with TRBD1 matching over 7 bases. V shed 4 bases and J 7 bases; nucleotides not matched to a gene: 13. This CDR3 has 15 residues. Per germline, CDR1 DFQATT and CDR2 SNEGSKA (reference sequence). The CDR3 region is CSANPRTSTGNIQYF. The CDR3 region has the DNA TGCAGTGCTAATCCCCGGACCTCGACAGGGAACATTCAGTACTTC.

For the CDR3, the DNA is TGCGCCAGCAGCTTGGGGGGGGCCTCTTCCCATGAAAAACTGTTTTTT. Protein sequence: CASSLGGASSHEKLFF. This chain links TRBV5-1 with TRBJ1-4; perhaps TRBD1 as D (6 bases). The CDR3 loop spans 16 amino acids. Trimming took off 0 bases at V and 6 bases at J, with 15 bases between the two ends. Germline V lookup: CDR1 SGHRS, CDR2 YFSETQ. Full variable domain (remainder filled in from reference TRBV5-1 and TRBJ1-4): KAGVTQTPRYLIKTRGQQVTLSCSPISGHRSVSWYQQTPGQGLQFLFEYFSETQRNKGNFPGRFSGRQFSNSRSEMNVSTLELGDSALYLCASSLGGASSHEKLFFGSGTQLSVL.

This clonotype has more than one count but fewer than ten. The rearrangement uses TRBV12-3 or TRBV12-4 and TRBJ1-5; 8 bases align to TRBD1. Trimming cost V 4 bases and J 6 bases; bases outside gene matches: 8. This CDR3 spans 15 amino acids. The CDR3, as DNA: TGTGCCAGCAGTTCCGGGACAGGAGAGTTTCAGCCCCAGCATTTT. This codes for CASSSGTGEFQPQHF.

This clonotype was counted at least ten times. The chain has TRBV7-9 and TRBJ2-5; 10 nucleotides agree with TRBD2. This CDR3 comprises 15 residues. Germline CDR1 SEHNR, CDR2 FQNEAQ (reference sequence). J lost 8 bases, V lost 0 bases, and 6 bases had no gene match. The CDR3, as DNA: TGTGCCAGCAGCTTAGCGGGCACTAGCGGGAAAACCCAGTACTTC. Amino acids: CASSLAGTSGKTQYF.

At least ten counts were recorded for this clonotype. This chain joins TRBV3-1 and TRBJ2-3; the D is unclear. This CDR3 spans 13 amino acids. The germline V gene encodes CDR1 LGHDT and CDR2 YNNKEL (reference sequence). The V gene lost 0 bases and the J gene lost 5 bases, with 6 bases spanning the gap. The CDR3 DNA reads TGTGCCAGCAGCCAAGATCTCGGAGATACGCAGTATTTT. Protein: CASSQDLGDTQYF.

This clonotype was counted a few times. This chain connects TRBV29-1 to TRBJ2-1; D is unresolved. The V and J ends lost 5 bases and 10 bases respectively, with 12 bases between them. CDR1 SQVTM and CDR2 ANQGSEA come from the germline V gene. CDR3 size: 11 residues. DNA of the CDR3: TGCAGCGTTTTGAGAGCTTCGGAGCAGTTCTTC. This codes for CSVLRASEQFF.

This clonotype was counted at least ten times. V and J are TRBV5-1 and TRBJ1-5, with a weak D call TRBD1 (6 bases). Germline values: CDR1 SGHRS, CDR2 YFSETQ. The germline V and J ends were trimmed by 5 bases and 4 bases, with 13 bases remaining between them. The CDR3 runs 14 residues. This chain's CDR3 is CASRIRGSNQPQHF. CDR3 DNA: TGCGCCAGCAGAATCAGGGGATCTAATCAGCCCCAGCATTTT.

This clonotype was detected a few times. The chain uses TRBV7-6 and TRBJ2-1; 14 nucleotides line up with TRBD2. Germline values: CDR1 SGHVS, CDR2 FNYEAQ. The length of the CDR3 is 20 residues. The trim removed 2 bases at V and 1 base at J, leaving 10 bases unmatched. The CDR3 DNA reads TGTGCCAGCAGCTTATTAGCGGTGACTAGCGGGAGGGGTTCCTACAATGAGCAGTTCTTC. This encodes CASSLLAVTSGRGSYNEQFF.

The chain combines TRBV4-3 with TRBJ2-5; 9 bases are a match to TRBD2. The CDR3 covers 17 residues. Germline CDR1 and CDR2: LGHNA and YSLEER. The J segment lost 3 bases and the V segment lost 3 bases, leaving 11 bases of the junction unmatched. The DNA of the CDR3 is TGCGCCAGCAGCCAGGGGCGGCTAGCGGGACTCGAAGAGACCCAGTACTTC. The encoded protein is CASSQGRLAGLEETQYF.